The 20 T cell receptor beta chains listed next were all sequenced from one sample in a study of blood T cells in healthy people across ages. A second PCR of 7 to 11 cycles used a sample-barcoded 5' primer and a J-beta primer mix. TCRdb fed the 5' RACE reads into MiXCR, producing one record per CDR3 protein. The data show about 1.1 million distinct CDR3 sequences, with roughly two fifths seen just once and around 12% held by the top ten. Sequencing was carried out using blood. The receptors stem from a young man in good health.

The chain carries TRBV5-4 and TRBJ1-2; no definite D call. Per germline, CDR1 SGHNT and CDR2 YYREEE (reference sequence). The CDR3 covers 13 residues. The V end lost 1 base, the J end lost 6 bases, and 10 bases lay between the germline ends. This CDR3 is CASSLPEKDGYTF. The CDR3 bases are TGTGCCAGCAGCTTGCCAGAAAAGGATGGCTACACCTTC.

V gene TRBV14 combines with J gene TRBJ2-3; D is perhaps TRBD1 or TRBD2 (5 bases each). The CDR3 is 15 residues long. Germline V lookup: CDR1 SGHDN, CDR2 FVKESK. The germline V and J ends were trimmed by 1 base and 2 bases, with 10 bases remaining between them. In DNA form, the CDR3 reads TGTGCCAGCAGCCAAGCCTTGGGACCCACAGATACGCAGTATTTT. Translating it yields CASSQALGPTDTQYF.

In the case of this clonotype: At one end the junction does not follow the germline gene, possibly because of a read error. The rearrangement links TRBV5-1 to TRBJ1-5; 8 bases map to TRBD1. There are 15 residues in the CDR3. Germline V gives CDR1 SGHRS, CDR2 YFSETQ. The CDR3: CASSWTGLSNQAQHF. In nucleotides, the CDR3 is TGCGCCAGCAGCTGGACAGGGCTGAGCAATCAGGCCCAGCATTTT.

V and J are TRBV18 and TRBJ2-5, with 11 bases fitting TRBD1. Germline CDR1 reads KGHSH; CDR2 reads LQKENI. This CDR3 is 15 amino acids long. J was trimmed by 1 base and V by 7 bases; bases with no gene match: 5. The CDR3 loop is CASYWTGGRQETQYF. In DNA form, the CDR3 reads TGTGCCAGCTATTGGACAGGGGGCCGCCAAGAGACCCAGTACTTC.

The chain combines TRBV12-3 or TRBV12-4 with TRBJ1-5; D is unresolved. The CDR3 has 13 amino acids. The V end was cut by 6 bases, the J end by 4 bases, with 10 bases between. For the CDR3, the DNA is TGTGCCAGCAGCTTCACAACTAATCAGCCCCAGCATTTT. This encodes CASSFTTNQPQHF.

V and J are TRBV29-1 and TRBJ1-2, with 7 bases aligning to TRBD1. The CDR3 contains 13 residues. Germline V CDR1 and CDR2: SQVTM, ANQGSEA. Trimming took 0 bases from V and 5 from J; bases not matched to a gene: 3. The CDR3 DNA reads TGCAGCGTTGAAGATTACAGGGGTTATGGCTACACCTTC. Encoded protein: CSVEDYRGYGYTF. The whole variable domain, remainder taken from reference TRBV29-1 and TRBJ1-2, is SAVISQKPSRDICQRGTSLTIQCQVDSQVTMMFWYRQQPGQSLTLIATANQGSEATYESGFVIDKFPISRPNLTFSTLTVSNMSPEDSSIYLCSVEDYRGYGYTFGSGTRLTVV.

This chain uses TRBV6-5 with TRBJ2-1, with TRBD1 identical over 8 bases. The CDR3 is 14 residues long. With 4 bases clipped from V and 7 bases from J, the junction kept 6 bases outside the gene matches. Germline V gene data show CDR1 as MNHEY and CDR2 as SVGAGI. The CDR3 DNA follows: TGTGCCAGCAGTTCCGACAGGGGCGGTAATGAGCAGTTCTTC. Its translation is CASSSDRGGNEQFF.

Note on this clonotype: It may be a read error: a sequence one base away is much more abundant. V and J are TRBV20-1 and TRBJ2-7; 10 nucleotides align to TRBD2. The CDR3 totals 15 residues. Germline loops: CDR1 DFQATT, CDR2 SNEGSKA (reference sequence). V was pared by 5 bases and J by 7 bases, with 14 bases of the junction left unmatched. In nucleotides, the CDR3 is TGCAGTGCTCTTAAGCGGGAGGGCTCCTACAATGAGCAGTACTTC. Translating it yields CSALKREGSYNEQYF.

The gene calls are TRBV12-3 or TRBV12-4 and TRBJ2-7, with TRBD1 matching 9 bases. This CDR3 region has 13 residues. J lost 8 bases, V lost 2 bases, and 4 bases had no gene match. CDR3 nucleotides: TGTGCCAGCAGTTTACGGGACAGGGCCCAGCAGTACTTC. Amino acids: CASSLRDRAQQYF.

The CDR3 loop is CAWSARQWGQPQHF. CDR3 sequence (DNA): TGTGCCTGGAGCGCACGACAGTGGGGTCAGCCCCAGCATTTT. The chain uses TRBV30 and TRBJ1-5, with D possibly matching TRBD1 (5 bases). Germline-derived CDR1 and CDR2 are GTSNPN and SVGIG (reference sequence). The CDR3 runs 14 residues. V gave up 3 bases and J gave up 6 bases, with 15 bases separating them.

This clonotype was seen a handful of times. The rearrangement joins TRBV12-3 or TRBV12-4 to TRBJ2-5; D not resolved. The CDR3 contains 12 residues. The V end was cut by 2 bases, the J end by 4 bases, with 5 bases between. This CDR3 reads CASSLHAETQYF. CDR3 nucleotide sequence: TGTGCCAGCAGTTTACACGCAGAGACCCAGTACTTC.

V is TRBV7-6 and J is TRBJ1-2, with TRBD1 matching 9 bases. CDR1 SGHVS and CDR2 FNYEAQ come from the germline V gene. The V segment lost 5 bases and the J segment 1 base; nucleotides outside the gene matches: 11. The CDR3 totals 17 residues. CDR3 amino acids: CASSPNPGTGSNYGYTF. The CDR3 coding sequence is TGTGCCAGCAGCCCAAACCCGGGGACAGGGAGTAACTATGGCTACACCTTC.

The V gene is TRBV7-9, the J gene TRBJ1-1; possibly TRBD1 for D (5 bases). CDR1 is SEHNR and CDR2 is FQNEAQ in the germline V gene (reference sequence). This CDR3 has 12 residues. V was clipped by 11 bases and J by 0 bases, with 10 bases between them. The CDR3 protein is CAGGNLNTEAFF. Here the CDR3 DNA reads TGTGCCGGGGGGAACTTGAACACTGAAGCTTTCTTT.

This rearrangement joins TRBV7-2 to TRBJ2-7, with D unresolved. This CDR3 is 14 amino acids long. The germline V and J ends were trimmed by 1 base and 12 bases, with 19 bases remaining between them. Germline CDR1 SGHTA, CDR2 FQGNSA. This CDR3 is CASSLDATQRSLYF. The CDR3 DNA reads TGTGCCAGCAGCTTAGACGCCACGCAGCGCAGTCTGTACTTC.

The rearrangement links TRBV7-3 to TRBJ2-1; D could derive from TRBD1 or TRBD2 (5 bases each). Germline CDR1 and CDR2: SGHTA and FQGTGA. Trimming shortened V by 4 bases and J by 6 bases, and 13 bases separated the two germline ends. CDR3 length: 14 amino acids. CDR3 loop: CASSSYGACNEQFF. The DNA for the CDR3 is TGTGCCAGCAGCTCATACGGGGCTTGCAATGAGCAGTTCTTC.

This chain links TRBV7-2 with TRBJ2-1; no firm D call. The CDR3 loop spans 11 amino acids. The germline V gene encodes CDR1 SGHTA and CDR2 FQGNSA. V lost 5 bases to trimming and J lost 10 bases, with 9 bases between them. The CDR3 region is CASSRWPEQFF. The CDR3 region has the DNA TGTGCCAGCAGCCGCTGGCCCGAGCAGTTCTTC.

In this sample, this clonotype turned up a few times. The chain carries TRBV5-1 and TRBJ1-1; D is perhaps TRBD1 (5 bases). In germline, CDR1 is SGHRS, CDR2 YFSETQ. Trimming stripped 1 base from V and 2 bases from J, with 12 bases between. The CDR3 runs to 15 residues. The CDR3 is CASSLYPGPNTEAFF. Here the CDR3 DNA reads TGCGCCAGCAGCTTGTATCCGGGACCAAACACTGAAGCTTTCTTT. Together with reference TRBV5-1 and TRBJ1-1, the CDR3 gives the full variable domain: KAGVTQTPRYLIKTRGQQVTLSCSPISGHRSVSWYQQTPGQGLQFLFEYFSETQRNKGNFPGRFSGRQFSNSRSEMNVSTLELGDSALYLCASSLYPGPNTEAFFGQGTRLTVV.

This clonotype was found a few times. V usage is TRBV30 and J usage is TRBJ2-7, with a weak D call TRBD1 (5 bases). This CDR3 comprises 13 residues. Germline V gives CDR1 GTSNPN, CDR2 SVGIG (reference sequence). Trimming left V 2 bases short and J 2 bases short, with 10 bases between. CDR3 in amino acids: CAWSKGNPYEQYF. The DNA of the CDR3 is TGTGCCTGGAGTAAGGGGAATCCCTACGAGCAGTACTTC.

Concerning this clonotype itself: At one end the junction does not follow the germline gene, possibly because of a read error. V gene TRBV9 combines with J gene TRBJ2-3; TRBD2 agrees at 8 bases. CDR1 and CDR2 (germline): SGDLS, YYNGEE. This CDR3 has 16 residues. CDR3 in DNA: TGTGCCAGCAGCGTAGGGGGTGGACTAGCCCCAGATGCGCAGTATTTT. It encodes CASSVGGGLAPDAQYF.

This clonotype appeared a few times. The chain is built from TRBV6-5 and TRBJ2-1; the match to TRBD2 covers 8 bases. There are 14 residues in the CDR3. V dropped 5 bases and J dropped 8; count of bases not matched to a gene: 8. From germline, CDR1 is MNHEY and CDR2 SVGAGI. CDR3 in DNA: TGTGCCAGCAGTCATACGGGGGGGGGCGATGAGCAGTTCTTC. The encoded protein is CASSHTGGGDEQFF.